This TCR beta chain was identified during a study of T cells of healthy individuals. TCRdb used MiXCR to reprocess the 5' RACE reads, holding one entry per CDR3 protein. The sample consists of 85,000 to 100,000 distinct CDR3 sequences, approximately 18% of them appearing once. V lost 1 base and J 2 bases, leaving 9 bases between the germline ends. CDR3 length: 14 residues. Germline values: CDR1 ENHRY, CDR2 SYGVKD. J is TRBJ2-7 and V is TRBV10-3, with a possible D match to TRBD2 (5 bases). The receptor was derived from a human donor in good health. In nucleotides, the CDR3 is TGTGCCATCAGTGAGTACGACGGGGCCTACGAGCAGTACTTC. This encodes CAISEYDGAYEQYF.